This TCR beta chain was profiled in a study of cytomegalovirus exposure and HLA in healthy donors. General study points: It was reportedly the case that the classifier diagnosed cytomegalovirus status with high specificity and sensitivity. Rare TCR sequences dominated, though some public TCRs recurred in many donors. A later analysis found first-cohort TCR clusters tended to co-occur in the 120 validation repertoires.

The repertoire was sequenced with immunoSEQ multiplex PCR; TCRdb's copy has only in-frame clones and lacks some. The top ten clones hold 20% to 25% of a sample with around 100,000 clones, about 85% of them seen once. Germline V gene lookup returns CDR1 LNHDA and CDR2 SQIVND (reference sequence). The CDR3 has 14 amino acids. Trimming left V 3 bases short and J 0 bases short, with 7 bases between. On this clone: The antigen is undetermined.

The donors were members of the validation cohort comprising approximately 110 subjects, separate from the approximately 630-subject first cohort. This TCR came from a man younger than 30 in good health and CMV-seropositive. This rearrangement joins TRBV19 to TRBJ2-3; D gene unclear. The sample comprised PBMCs. This chain's CDR3 is CASSIADSTDTQYF. CDR3 coding DNA: TGTGCCAGTAGTATCGCGGATAGCACAGATACGCAGTATTTT. Variable domain in full (rest from reference TRBV19 and TRBJ2-3): DGGITQSPKYLFRKEGQNVTLSCEQNLNHDAMYWYRQDPGQGLRLIYYSQIVNDFQKGDIAEGYSVSREKKESFPLTVTSAQKNPTAFYLCASSIADSTDTQYFGPGTRLTVL.